Described below is a single T cell receptor beta chain sequence and its context. The antigen remains undetermined. This entry comes from a study of cytomegalovirus exposure and HLA in healthy donors. Study results and limitations: Within the 130 or so validation repertoires, first-cohort TCR clusters tended to co-occur, according to a later analysis. It was reportedly the case that the classifier diagnosed cytomegalovirus status with high specificity and sensitivity. Whilst most TCR sequences proved rare, a subset of public TCRs occurred across many donors.

The donors were in the roughly 130-subject validation cohort, distinct from the 666-subject first cohort. Some clones are missing from TCRdb's copy, which holds only in-frame ones; the method was immunoSEQ multiplex PCR. The sample comprises about 130,000 clones, approximately 84% of which are singletons, and less than 35% rests with the top ten. CDR3 length: 15 residues. V shed 5 bases, J shed 2 bases, and the junction held 4 bases outside the gene matches. Germline values: CDR1 SGHRS, CDR2 YFSETQ. The specimen was PBMCs. The rearrangement links TRBV5-1 to TRBJ2-3, with 11 bases that match TRBD2. This TCR came from a man aged 25 to 40 in good health and CMV-seropositive. CDR3 amino acids: CASRPTSGTTDTQYF. CDR3 sequence (DNA): TGCGCCAGCAGACCGACTAGCGGGACCACAGATACGCAGTATTTT.